The clone carrying this T cell receptor (beta chain) was found a few times. The sample comes from a study of pediatric ulcerative colitis. The rectum was sampled with one to two pinch biopsies at colonoscopy. Each sample received Survey-level depth of up to 500,000 reads. Sequencing used immunoSEQ multiplex PCR; TCRdb keeps in-frame clones, though not all of them. In the table there are 30,000 or so clones, about 81% of which are singletons. This CDR3 spans 14 amino acids. The V gene's germline CDR1 is LNHDA and CDR2 SQIVND (reference sequence). Trimming stripped 7 bases from V and 6 bases from J, with 18 bases between.

The chain joins TRBV19 to TRBJ1-1, with D perhaps matching TRBD1 (5 bases). What was sequenced was gut tissue. The clonotype originates from a boy aged 5 to 17 with mild ulcerative colitis. The CDR3 protein is CASTSRGGDPEAFF. The CDR3 region has the DNA TGTGCCAGTACCTCCCGGGGGGGTGACCCTGAAGCTTTCTTT.